The entry that follows covers one TCR beta chain sequence. Its antigen is undetermined. This sample was included in a study of cytomegalovirus exposure and HLA in healthy donors. PCR amplification relied on 60 Vbeta primers (plus 13 Jbeta primers). Data came from immunoSEQ multiplex PCR; TCRdb stores just in-frame clones and leaves some out. The sample includes around 100,000 clones, 76% of them seen just once. The CDR3 runs to 16 residues. Germline trimming cut 0 bases from V and 0 bases from J; bases unmatched to any gene: 2. Germline loops: CDR1 SGHDT, CDR2 YYEEEE. Study results and limitations: An observed cluster of highly shared sequence variants was recorded as a likely sequencing artifact.

The sequencing input was PBMCs. The TCR originated in a man aged 40-49 years in good health and CMV-seronegative. The V and J genes are TRBV5-6 and TRBJ2-1; 8 bases align to TRBD2. The CDR3: CASSLAGTSSYNEQFF. In DNA form, the CDR3 reads TGTGCCAGCAGCTTGGCCGGGACTAGCTCCTACAATGAGCAGTTCTTC.